A single sample gave rise to the 24 T cell receptor beta chains below, sequenced in a study of human T cells and chemical hapten exposure. Described treatment: therapeutic diphenylcyclopropenone sensitization with weekly scalp DPC. The library tagged individual cDNA molecules with unique molecular identifiers. MiXCR, applied by TCRdb to the reads, yields one record per CDR3 protein. The sample includes 2,000 or so distinct CDR3 sequences, roughly 58% of them seen just once. This specimen consisted of whole blood, obtained before DPC sensitization or 2, 6, or about 24 weeks after (not recorded which). These receptors were taken from an adult with alopecia areata. Some clones in this sample may be carry-over from other donors' samples. This table probably holds off-target reads from a library built for another chain.

This clonotype was seen a few times. The chain links TRBV29-1 to TRBJ1-3; D call uncertain. Germline V gene lookup returns CDR1 SQVTM and CDR2 ANQGSEA. This CDR3 comprises 14 residues. V gave up 2 bases and J gave up 0 bases, with 8 bases separating them. The CDR3 DNA reads as TGCAGCGTTGAAAGGCGCAGCTCTGGAAACACCATATATTTT. It is translated as CSVERRSSGNTIYF.

This clonotype was seen only a few times. The chain couples TRBV27 to TRBJ2-7; maybe TRBD1 (6 bases). V shed 4 bases and J shed 3 bases, with 10 bases lying between them. The CDR3 sequence is 13 residues long. Germline V gene lookup returns CDR1 MNHEY and CDR2 SMNVEV (reference sequence). CDR3 sequence: CASSSQGFYEQYF. CDR3 nucleotides: TGTGCCAGCAGTTCACAGGGTTTCTACGAGCAGTACTTC.

The CDR3 spells CASSLTTGSSQYF. The CDR3, as DNA: TGTGCCAGCAGCCTAACGACAGGGTCGTCTCAGTACTTC. V usage is TRBV3-1 and J usage is TRBJ2-4; TRBD1 agrees at 7 bases. This CDR3 is built from 13 residues. Per the germline V gene, CDR1 is LGHDT and CDR2 is YNNKEL (reference sequence). Unmatched junction bases numbered 9, after V lost 4 bases and J lost 12 bases.

The chain links TRBV5-1 to TRBJ2-7, with no clear D. The germline V gene encodes CDR1 SGHRS and CDR2 YFSETQ. The CDR3 extends over 13 amino acids. Trimming took 0 bases from V and 6 from J, leaving 10 bases between them. CDR3 protein: CASSLDPSSEQYF. The CDR3 coding sequence is TGCGCCAGCAGCTTGGACCCCAGTTCCGAGCAGTACTTC.

The J gene is TRBJ2-1, the V gene TRBV18, with 11 bases aligning to TRBD2. This CDR3 region has 17 residues. The V segment lost 0 bases and the J segment 4 bases; nucleotides outside the gene matches: 5. Germline V gene sequence: CDR1 KGHSH, CDR2 LQKENI. The CDR3 here is CASSPPLAGGFYNEQFF. DNA of the CDR3: TGTGCCAGCTCACCACCGCTAGCGGGGGGCTTTTACAATGAGCAGTTCTTC.

The V and J genes are TRBV4-3 and TRBJ2-5, with D unclear. The CDR3 consists of 14 residues. The V gene's germline CDR1 is LGHNA and CDR2 YSLEER. Trimming took 0 bases from V and 7 from J, leaving 12 bases between them. CDR3 amino acids: CASSQDPGSGTQYF. CDR3 nucleotide sequence: TGCGCCAGCAGCCAAGATCCTGGGTCGGGGACCCAGTACTTC.

This clonotype was seen a few times. The V and J genes are TRBV20-1 and TRBJ2-3, with 14 positions matching TRBD2. This CDR3 is built from 19 residues. Germline values: CDR1 DFQATT, CDR2 SNEGSKA (reference sequence). The ends lost 0 bases at V and 4 bases at J; junction bases unmatched: 12. The CDR3 DNA reads as TGCAGTGCTAGAGATTCTCAGAGACTAGCGGGGGGGTCTGCAGATACGCAGTATTTT. Encoded protein: CSARDSQRLAGGSADTQYF.

This clonotype appeared a few times. V usage is TRBV7-2 and J usage is TRBJ2-5, with a possible D match to TRBD2 (6 bases). The V end was cut by 7 bases, the J end by 5 bases, with 17 bases between. CDR1 is SGHTA, CDR2 FQGNSA, per germline. CDR3 length equals 14 residues. The CDR3 nucleotides are TGTGCCAGCACCCCTGCCGGGGGATGGGAGACCCAGTACTTC. This encodes CASTPAGGWETQYF.

This sequence joins TRBV28 and TRBJ2-1; 10 bases match TRBD2. CDR3 length equals 14 residues. CDR1 is MDHEN and CDR2 is SYDVKM in the germline V gene. The J segment lost 5 bases and the V segment lost 4 bases, leaving 2 bases of the junction unmatched. The CDR3 spells CASSSSGGNNEQFF. CDR3 sequence (DNA): TGTGCCAGCAGTTCTAGCGGGGGAAACAATGAGCAGTTCTTC.

This clonotype has just a few counts. The chain joins TRBV5-4 to TRBJ2-3; 10 bases map to TRBD2. The CDR3 covers 16 residues. Unmatched junction bases numbered 7, after V lost 3 bases and J lost 3 bases. Germline-derived CDR1 and CDR2 are SGHNT and YYREEE (reference sequence). The CDR3 here is CASSWKGLALTDTQYF. As DNA, the CDR3 is TGTGCCAGCAGCTGGAAGGGACTAGCGTTAACAGATACGCAGTATTTT.

CDR3 nucleotide sequence: TGTGCCAGCAGCTTAGAGCCAGGGGGAAAGACTGAAGCTTTCTTT. Translated, it gives CASSLEPGGKTEAFF. The chain is built from TRBV11-2 and TRBJ1-1; 7 bases are shared with TRBD1. V lost 0 bases, J lost 5 bases, and 6 bases stayed unmatched. The length of the CDR3 is 15 residues. Germline V gene data show CDR1 as SGHAT and CDR2 as FQNNGV.

A few counts support this clonotype. The chain couples TRBV7-2 to TRBJ2-1; no reliable D call. Germline V gene data show CDR1 as SGHTA and CDR2 as FQGNSA. The V end lost 5 bases, the J end lost 2 bases, and 16 bases lay between the germline ends. The CDR3 runs 16 residues. The CDR3 DNA follows: TGTGCCAGCAGCCCCTGGGGTGGCGGAACCTACAATGAGCAGTTCTTC. Translation gives CASSPWGGGTYNEQFF.

V usage is TRBV20-1 and J usage is TRBJ2-3; no definite D call. From germline, CDR1 is DFQATT and CDR2 SNEGSKA (reference sequence). The CDR3 spans 13 residues. Trimming took off 0 bases at V and 5 bases at J, with 9 bases between the two ends. CDR3 in DNA: TGCAGTGCTAGAGATTCCTGGGTAGATACGCAGTATTTT. It translates to CSARDSWVDTQYF.

The chain couples TRBV6-2 or TRBV6-3 to TRBJ2-3, with D possibly matching TRBD2 (5 bases). Germline V gene data show CDR1 as MNHEY and CDR2 as SVGEGT. The CDR3 is made up of 14 amino acids. Deletions cut 7 bases from V and 1 base from J, with 12 bases between. CDR3 DNA: TGTGCCAGCACTCGAGAGGGCCGCACAGATACGCAGTATTTT. Protein: CASTREGRTDTQYF.

V gene TRBV14 combines with J gene TRBJ1-1, with a weak D call TRBD1 (6 bases). The V end lost 1 base, the J end lost 0 bases, and 21 bases lay between the germline ends. This CDR3 has 19 residues. CDR1 is SGHDN, CDR2 FVKESK, per germline. The CDR3 spells CASSQGTERNAPMNTEAFF. CDR3 nucleotides: TGTGCCAGCAGCCAAGGGACAGAACGTAACGCACCCATGAACACTGAAGCTTTCTTT.

This clonotype came up a few times. This rearrangement joins TRBV5-1 to TRBJ2-1; possible D gene TRBD2, 7 bases. V was pared by 5 bases and J by 4 bases, with 19 bases between. The CDR3 covers 16 residues. The germline gives CDR1 SGHRS, CDR2 YFSETQ. The chain's CDR3 is CASRKSRGALYNEQFF. CDR3 bases: TGCGCCAGCAGAAAGAGCCGGGGGGCCCTTTACAATGAGCAGTTCTTC.

The chain is built from TRBV7-9 and TRBJ2-7; 8 positions agree with TRBD1. The V segment lost 5 bases and the J segment 5 bases; nucleotides outside the gene matches: 11. CDR3 length equals 15 residues. Germline CDR1 is SEHNR and CDR2 is FQNEAQ (reference sequence). DNA for the CDR3: TGTGCCAGCAGCCGAACTGGACAGGGTTTCGACGAGCAGTACTTC. As protein: CASSRTGQGFDEQYF.

V and J are TRBV5-6 and TRBJ2-4; maybe TRBD1 (6 bases). The CDR3 runs to 16 residues. Germline values: CDR1 SGHDT, CDR2 YYEEEE. V was pared by 2 bases and J by 0 bases, with 12 bases between. CDR3 sequence (DNA): TGTGCCAGCAGCTTCCGACAGGAACTAGCCAAAAACATTCAGTACTTC. Translating gives CASSFRQELAKNIQYF.

This CDR3 is CASSLLQGANNQPQHF. The CDR3 region has the DNA TGTGCCAGCAGCTTGTTACAGGGGGCGAACAATCAGCCCCAGCATTTT. The rearrangement joins TRBV7-8 to TRBJ1-5; 9 bases map to TRBD1. CDR3 length: 16 residues. The V segment lost 3 bases and the J segment 3 bases; nucleotides outside the gene matches: 6. Per germline, CDR1 SGHVS and CDR2 FQNEAQ.

This chain uses TRBV29-1 with TRBJ2-2; D is possibly TRBD1 (6 bases). This CDR3 contains 14 residues. The germline V gene has CDR1 SQVTM and CDR2 ANQGSEA. The germline V and J ends were trimmed by 2 bases and 0 bases, with 7 bases remaining between them. This chain's CDR3 is CSVERTANTGELFF. In DNA, the CDR3 is TGCAGCGTTGAAAGGACAGCGAACACCGGGGAGCTGTTTTTT.

This clonotype has only a few counts. CDR3 sequence (DNA): TGTGCCAGCAGACTAGAGGGTCAGATTAATTCACCCCTCCACTTT. Its translation is CASRLEGQINSPLHF. V is TRBV7-2 and J is TRBJ1-6; D is unclear. The germline V gene has CDR1 SGHTA and CDR2 FQGNSA. V gave up 6 bases and J gave up 6 bases, with 15 bases separating them. The CDR3 is made up of 15 amino acids.

Only one count was recorded for this clonotype. This chain joins TRBV7-9 and TRBJ2-7; D gene unclear. The CDR3 is 12 amino acids. V lost 5 bases, J lost 2 bases, and 7 bases lay in between. The germline CDR1 and CDR2 sequences are SEHNR and FQNEAQ (reference sequence). Written as DNA, the CDR3 is TGTGCCAGCAGCCGAATCGCCTACGAGCAGTACTTC. Amino acids: CASSRIAYEQYF.

The chain recombines TRBV7-2 with TRBJ2-3; no clear D gene. Trimming removed 5 bases from V and 4 bases from J, with 13 bases in between. CDR1 is SGHTA, CDR2 FQGNSA, per germline. CDR3 size: 14 residues. CDR3 region: CASSPSSGPDTQYF. DNA for the CDR3: TGTGCCAGCAGCCCCAGCTCAGGACCAGATACGCAGTATTTT. The full variable domain, completed using reference TRBV7-2 and TRBJ2-3, is GAGVSQSPSNKVTEKGKDVELRCDPISGHTALYWYRQSLGQGLEFLIYFQGNSAPDKSGLPSDRFSAERTGGSVSTLTIQRTQQEDSAVYLCASSPSSGPDTQYFGPGTRLTVL.

The chain carries TRBV10-3 and TRBJ2-7; D might be TRBD2 (6 bases). Trimming cost V 6 bases and J 7 bases, with 13 bases left between them. The length of the CDR3 is 12 residues. CDR1 is ENHRY, CDR2 SYGVKD, per germline. CDR3 residues: CAISMTAGEQYF. The CDR3 region has the DNA TGTGCCATCAGCATGACCGCGGGGGAGCAGTACTTC.